These 30 T cell receptor beta chains share one sample of origin, sequenced in a study of post-analysis software for immune sequencing data. Broader study findings: In patients, roughly 5 TRBV segments were more frequent than in controls, with TRBV5-6, TRBV5-1 and TRBV20-1 among them.

Incorporated into the TCR beta cDNA libraries were unique molecular identifiers, which served to reduce PCR and sequencing biases. TCRdb re-called the PCR reads through MiXCR, storing one row per CDR3 protein. The table includes 450,000 to 700,000 distinct CDR3 sequences, 44% detected once. No cognate antigen is known for these TCRs. What was sequenced was blood. All receptors derive from a girl between 10 and 17 years old with multiple sclerosis.

This rearrangement joins TRBV20-1 to TRBJ1-4; D not resolved. V was clipped by 3 bases and J by 5 bases, with 16 bases between them. CDR1 is DFQATT, CDR2 SNEGSKA, per germline (reference sequence). The CDR3 contains 15 residues. CDR3 protein: CSARPPGGRNEKLFF. The CDR3 nucleotides read TGCAGTGCTAGGCCCCCCGGCGGACGGAATGAAAAACTGTTTTTT.

There are a few counts of this clonotype. This chain uses TRBV12-3 or TRBV12-4 with TRBJ1-2; D might be TRBD1 (5 bases). CDR3 length: 15 residues. The V end was cut by 6 bases, the J end by 4 bases, with 18 bases between. The CDR3 bases are TGTGCCAGCAGCCACCTGACCGGGGGTGTCTATGGCTACACCTTC. It yields the protein CASSHLTGGVYGYTF.

The gene calls are TRBV4-1 and TRBJ2-5, with 12 bases matching TRBD2. Germline assignment: CDR1 MGHRA and CDR2 YSYEKL. The CDR3 runs 15 residues. The junction had 2 bases not matched to a gene; V was cut back by 2 bases and J by 4 bases. CDR3 in amino acids: CASSQMGLAGETQYF. The CDR3 DNA is TGCGCCAGCAGCCAAATGGGACTAGCGGGAGAGACCCAGTACTTC.

The table lists this clonotype with many counts. The J gene is TRBJ2-7, the V gene TRBV20-1, with D possibly being TRBD1 (5 bases). This CDR3 region has 12 residues. Germline CDR1 reads DFQATT; CDR2 reads SNEGSKA (reference sequence). The ends were cut back, 3 bases at V and 5 bases at J, with 11 bases in the middle. This chain's CDR3 is CSAREDRNEQYF. As DNA, the CDR3 is TGCAGTGCTAGGGAAGACAGAAACGAGCAGTACTTC.

The chain has TRBV5-8 and TRBJ2-6; possibly TRBD1 or TRBD2 for D (5 bases each). This CDR3 region has 15 residues. Between the trimmed V and J ends, which lost 0 bases and 4 bases, there was a span of 8 bases. Germline CDR1 is SGHTS and CDR2 is YDEGEE. Written as DNA, the CDR3 is TGTGCCAGCAGCTTGGAAGGGGACGGGGCCAACGTCCTGACTTTC. Translated, it gives CASSLEGDGANVLTF. The complete variable domain, with remaining parts taken from reference TRBV5-8 and TRBJ2-6, reads EAGVTQSPTHLIKTRGQQATLRCSPISGHTSVYWYQQALGLGLQFLLWYDEGEERNRGNFPPRFSGRQFPNYSSELNVNALELEDSALYLCASSLEGDGANVLTFGAGSRLTVL.

Details on this clonotype: A read error may account for a junction end that differs from germline. The chain recombines TRBV29-1 with TRBJ2-1, with TRBD2 as a possible D gene (6 bases). CDR1 is SQVTM, CDR2 ANQGSEA, per germline. The CDR3 is made up of 13 amino acids. The CDR3 here is CSVDRREPNERFF. Here the CDR3 DNA reads TGCAGCGTTGATCGTCGGGAGCCCAATGAGCGGTTCTTC.

This sequence joins TRBV9 and TRBJ2-2, with D possibly being TRBD2 (5 bases). The CDR3 length is 16 residues. Germline CDR1 is SGDLS and CDR2 is YYNGEE. V lost 2 bases to trimming and J lost 6 bases, with 17 bases between them. The CDR3 region is CASSVVWSGYPGELFF. The CDR3 DNA reads as TGTGCCAGCAGCGTTGTTTGGTCGGGGTACCCCGGGGAGCTGTTTTTT.

This clonotype showed up just a few times. This may stem from a read error, because a much larger clone lies one nucleotide away. This chain uses TRBV10-3 with TRBJ2-5; 7 bases align to TRBD2. The J call may be faulty, since TRBJ2-7 better matches the DNA end. The CDR3 totals 15 residues. Germline V gene sequence: CDR1 ENHRY, CDR2 SYGVKD. The CDR3 region is CAIRSPTSVPYEQYF. The CDR3 bases are TGTGCCATCAGAAGCCCAACTAGCGTCCCCTACGAGCAGTACTTC.

The V gene is TRBV12-3 or TRBV12-4, the J gene TRBJ2-4; no firm D call. The DNA end is a closer match to TRBJ2-5, so the J assignment may be wrong. This CDR3 has 11 residues. The CDR3 protein is CASGWGETQYF. For the CDR3, the DNA is TGTGCCAGCGGGTGGGGAGAGACCCAGTACTTC.

The chain employs TRBV12-3 or TRBV12-4 and TRBJ2-1, with D unresolved. The CDR3 is 15 amino acids. V was trimmed by 6 bases and J by 3 bases, leaving 15 bases between them. The chain's CDR3 is CASSRAQAGYNEQFF. CDR3 sequence (DNA): TGTGCCAGCAGCCGGGCTCAGGCAGGCTACAATGAGCAGTTCTTC.

V usage is TRBV6-5 and J usage is TRBJ1-5; D not resolved. CDR3 size: 16 residues. The germline V and J ends were trimmed by 7 bases and 0 bases, with 16 bases remaining between them. The germline gives CDR1 MNHEY, CDR2 SVGAGI. In nucleotides, the CDR3 is TGTGCCAGCATGGTGACGGGCCTAAGTAGCAATCAGCCCCAGCATTTT. It yields the protein CASMVTGLSSNQPQHF.

This clonotype was seen at least ten times. A read error may produce the germline difference seen at one junction end. This chain links TRBV5-1 with TRBJ2-7; 8 nucleotides line up with TRBD2. Germline V CDR1 and CDR2: SGHRS, YFSETQ. This CDR3 is built from 12 residues. CDR3 in DNA: TGTGCCAGCAGCCTTTCGGGGGGGGAGCAGTACTTC. Translation: CASSLSGGEQYF.

This clonotype was seen a few times. J is TRBJ1-4 and V is TRBV9; D is possibly TRBD1 (5 bases). CDR1 and CDR2 (germline): SGDLS, YYNGEE. The CDR3 contains 14 residues. V shed 0 bases and J shed 8 bases, with 11 bases lying between them. The CDR3 sequence: CASSVEGGDEKLFF. Written as DNA, the CDR3 is TGTGCCAGCAGCGTAGAAGGAGGGGACGAAAAACTGTTTTTT.

The chain recombines TRBV24-1 with TRBJ2-5; TRBD2 matches 10 bases. Germline V gene lookup returns CDR1 KGHDR and CDR2 SFDVKD. CDR3 length: 21 residues. V dropped 1 base and J dropped 4; count of bases not matched to a gene: 20. CDR3 sequence: CATSDLRVPAGGPGVIETQYF. The CDR3 bases are TGTGCCACCAGTGATTTAAGAGTCCCAGCGGGGGGGCCGGGCGTCATAGAGACCCAGTACTTC.

The chain uses TRBV5-1 and TRBJ2-3; D unclear. Trimming took 3 bases from V and 2 from J, leaving 10 bases between them. This CDR3 spans 14 amino acids. Germline V gene lookup returns CDR1 SGHRS and CDR2 YFSETQ. The DNA of the CDR3 is TGCGCCAGCAGCTCTCGGCGGACCACAGATACGCAGTATTTT. Protein product: CASSSRRTTDTQYF.

The V call is TRBV29-1, the J call TRBJ2-7; 10 bases fit TRBD2. Trimming took 7 bases from V and 5 from J; bases not matched to a gene: 8. Germline V gene data show CDR1 as SQVTM and CDR2 as ANQGSEA. The CDR3 consists of 13 residues. Here the CDR3 DNA reads TGCAGCGCCGAATCCGGGACTAGCGACGAGCAGTACTTC. Protein: CSAESGTSDEQYF.

This sequence joins TRBV29-1 and TRBJ2-7, with TRBD2 matching over 11 bases. The CDR3 runs to 15 residues. Germline V gives CDR1 SQVTM, CDR2 ANQGSEA. The V segment lost 6 bases and the J segment 1 base; nucleotides outside the gene matches: 8. CDR3 residues: CSVAPGTSGSYEQYF. The CDR3, as DNA: TGCAGCGTAGCTCCTGGGACTAGCGGTTCCTACGAGCAGTACTTC.

V and J are TRBV6-5 and TRBJ1-2, with D possibly TRBD1 on 5 matching bases. Germline V lookup: CDR1 MNHEY, CDR2 SVGAGI. Between the trimmed V and J ends, which lost 5 bases and 3 bases, there was a span of 13 bases. The CDR3 is 14 residues long. The DNA for the CDR3 is TGTGCCAGCAGTCCCGGAGGGGACCACTATGGCTACACCTTC. This sequence encodes CASSPGGDHYGYTF.

This clonotype was recorded a few times. V is TRBV7-6 and J is TRBJ2-5; unclear D gene. The germline V gene encodes CDR1 SGHVS and CDR2 FNYEAQ. This CDR3 contains 12 residues. With 4 bases removed from V and 10 bases from J, the gap between germline ends came to 13 bases. CDR3 sequence (DNA): TGTGCCAGCAGCTATATCCCGACGGACCAGTACTTC. Translated: CASSYIPTDQYF.

CDR3: CASSPGTERDTEAFF. The CDR3 coding sequence is TGTGCCAGCAGTCCCGGGACCGAAAGGGACACTGAAGCTTTCTTT. This chain joins TRBV12-3 or TRBV12-4 and TRBJ1-1, with D perhaps matching TRBD1 (5 bases). Deletions cut 5 bases from V and 3 bases from J, with 16 bases between. CDR3 length: 15 residues.

The chain joins TRBV6-1 to TRBJ2-5; 9 positions match TRBD2. After removal of 2 bases from V and 3 bases from J, the junction contained 1 base not matched to a gene. Germline loops: CDR1 MNHNS, CDR2 SASEGT. The CDR3 has 14 residues. The CDR3 DNA sequence: TGTGCCAGCAGTGAACTAGCGGGAAAAGAGACCCAGTACTTC. Translated, it gives CASSELAGKETQYF.

V gene TRBV5-1 combines with J gene TRBJ1-4, with D perhaps matching TRBD1 (6 bases). V was cut by 0 bases and J by 6 bases, with 15 bases left in between. Germline V gene sequence: CDR1 SGHRS, CDR2 YFSETQ. This CDR3 has 16 amino acids. CDR3 sequence reads: CASSLEGRDTDEKLFF. CDR3 coding DNA: TGCGCCAGCAGCTTGGAGGGCAGGGACACTGATGAAAAACTGTTTTTT.

The chain recombines TRBV25-1 with TRBJ1-2, with 7 bases that match TRBD1. This CDR3 is built from 14 residues. Losses at the gene ends were 2 bases for V and 5 bases for J; bases not matched to a gene: 5. The V gene's germline CDR1 is MGHDK and CDR2 SYGVNS. The CDR3, as DNA: TGTGCCAGCAGTGAAGATGCAGGGGGGTATGGCTACACCTTC. This sequence encodes CASSEDAGGYGYTF.

About this clonotype: A junction end diverges from the germline sequence, so it may reflect a read error. The chain combines TRBV11-2 with TRBJ2-5; maybe TRBD2 (6 bases). Germline V gives CDR1 SGHAT, CDR2 FQNNGV. This CDR3 spans 14 amino acids. The CDR3 region is CASSPAGTQEAQYF. CDR3 nucleotides: TGTGCCAGCAGCCCAGCGGGTACCCAAGAGGCCCAGTACTTC.

The rearrangement joins TRBV5-1 to TRBJ2-3; 7 bases are shared with TRBD2. The CDR3 sequence is 16 residues long. CDR1 and CDR2 from the germline V gene are SGHRS and YFSETQ. J was trimmed by 1 base and V by 4 bases; bases with no gene match: 9. CDR3 nucleotide sequence: TGCGCCAGCAGCCTCGGGGAGGGGACGCGCACAGATACGCAGTATTTT. This codes for CASSLGEGTRTDTQYF. Together with reference TRBV5-1 and TRBJ2-3, the CDR3 gives the full variable domain: KAGVTQTPRYLIKTRGQQVTLSCSPISGHRSVSWYQQTPGQGLQFLFEYFSETQRNKGNFPGRFSGRQFSNSRSEMNVSTLELGDSALYLCASSLGEGTRTDTQYFGPGTRLTVL.

CDR3 coding DNA: TGTGCCAGCAGTTACTTATTAGGACTAGCGGGAGACAGTTACGAGCAGTACTTC. Protein sequence: CASSYLLGLAGDSYEQYF. This chain uses TRBV12-3 or TRBV12-4 with TRBJ2-7, with 13 bases lining up with TRBD2. V lost 4 bases and J lost 4; bases outside the gene matches: 13. This CDR3 is built from 18 residues.

This clonotype has only a few counts. V is TRBV5-1 and J is TRBJ2-6; D gene uncertain. V was cut by 0 bases and J by 10 bases, with 8 bases left in between. From germline, CDR1 is SGHRS and CDR2 YFSETQ. This CDR3 region has 13 residues. For the CDR3, the DNA is TGCGCCAGCAGCTTGGGTAGTGTTAACGTCCTGACTTTC. Its translation: CASSLGSVNVLTF. Full variable domain (remainder filled in from reference TRBV5-1 and TRBJ2-6): KAGVTQTPRYLIKTRGQQVTLSCSPISGHRSVSWYQQTPGQGLQFLFEYFSETQRNKGNFPGRFSGRQFSNSRSEMNVSTLELGDSALYLCASSLGSVNVLTFGAGSRLTVL.

This sequence joins TRBV12-3 or TRBV12-4 and TRBJ2-7; the D is unclear. V was pared by 2 bases and J by 5 bases, with 10 bases between. The CDR3 sequence is 13 residues long. As DNA, the CDR3 is TGTGCCAGCAGTTTATCCCGCACTAACGAGCAGTACTTC. Its protein is CASSLSRTNEQYF.

This clonotype was counted a single time. The chain joins TRBV5-1 to TRBJ2-2; D may be TRBD1 or TRBD2 (5 bases each). Germline CDR1 and CDR2: SGHRS and YFSETQ. V lost 4 bases and J lost 6, with 10 bases in between. The CDR3 is made up of 13 amino acids. The CDR3 DNA sequence: TGCGCCAGCAGCGTAGGGACGTCCGGGGAGCTGTTTTTT. Protein sequence: CASSVGTSGELFF.

As regards this clonotype: A read error may account for a junction end that differs from germline. The chain links TRBV4-1 to TRBJ2-3, with unresolved D. In germline, CDR1 is MGHRA, CDR2 YSYEKL. CDR3 length equals 14 residues. The DNA for the CDR3 is TGTGCCAGCAGCTTATCCCCCAGCACAGATACGCAGTATTTT. Protein product: CASSLSPSTDTQYF.